This TCR beta chain originates from a study of cytomegalovirus exposure and HLA in healthy donors. General study points: Around 160 TCR beta chains were listed as cytomegalovirus-associated. As was reported, the classifier diagnosed cytomegalovirus status with high specificity and sensitivity.

This clone was observed once. Its antigen is as yet unknown. V was clipped by 5 bases and J by 5 bases; unmatched bases: 6. The CDR3 has 14 amino acids. CDR1 and CDR2 (germline): SNHLY, FYNNEI. Method: immunoSEQ multiplex PCR; TCRdb's copy keeps in-frame clones and lacks some. There are roughly 80,000 clones in the sample; approximately 95% occur only once, and approximately 3.6% lies in the top ten. The gene calls are TRBV2 and TRBJ1-5, with 7 bases that match TRBD1. The material sequenced was PBMCs. The sequence was obtained from a woman between 18 and 30 years old in good health and CMV-seropositive. CDR3 amino acids: CASSLRQGDQPQHF. The CDR3, as DNA: TGTGCCAGCAGTCTGAGACAGGGTGATCAGCCCCAGCATTTT. The full variable domain, completed using reference TRBV2 and TRBJ1-5, is EPEVTQTPSHQVTQMGQEVILRCVPISNHLYFYWYRQILGQKVEFLVSFYNNEISEKSEIFDDQFSVERPDGSNFTLKIRSTKLEDSAMYFCASSLRQGDQPQHFGDGTRLSIL.